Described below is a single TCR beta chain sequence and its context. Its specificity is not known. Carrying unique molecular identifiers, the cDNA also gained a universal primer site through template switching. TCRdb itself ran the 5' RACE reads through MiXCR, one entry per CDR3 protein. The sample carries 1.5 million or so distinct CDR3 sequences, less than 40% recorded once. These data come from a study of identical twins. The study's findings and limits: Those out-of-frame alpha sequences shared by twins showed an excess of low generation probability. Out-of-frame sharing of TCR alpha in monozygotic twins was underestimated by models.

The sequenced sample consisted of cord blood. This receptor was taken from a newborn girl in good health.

Here the CDR3 reads CASSQAWSGDTQYF. The CDR3, as DNA: TGCGCCAGCAGCCAAGCTTGGTCGGGAGATACGCAGTATTTT. V and J are TRBV4-1 and TRBJ2-3; the D is unclear. The CDR3 is 14 amino acids. Germline-derived CDR1 and CDR2 are MGHRA and YSYEKL. Trimming took off 1 base at V and 5 bases at J, with 10 bases between the two ends.